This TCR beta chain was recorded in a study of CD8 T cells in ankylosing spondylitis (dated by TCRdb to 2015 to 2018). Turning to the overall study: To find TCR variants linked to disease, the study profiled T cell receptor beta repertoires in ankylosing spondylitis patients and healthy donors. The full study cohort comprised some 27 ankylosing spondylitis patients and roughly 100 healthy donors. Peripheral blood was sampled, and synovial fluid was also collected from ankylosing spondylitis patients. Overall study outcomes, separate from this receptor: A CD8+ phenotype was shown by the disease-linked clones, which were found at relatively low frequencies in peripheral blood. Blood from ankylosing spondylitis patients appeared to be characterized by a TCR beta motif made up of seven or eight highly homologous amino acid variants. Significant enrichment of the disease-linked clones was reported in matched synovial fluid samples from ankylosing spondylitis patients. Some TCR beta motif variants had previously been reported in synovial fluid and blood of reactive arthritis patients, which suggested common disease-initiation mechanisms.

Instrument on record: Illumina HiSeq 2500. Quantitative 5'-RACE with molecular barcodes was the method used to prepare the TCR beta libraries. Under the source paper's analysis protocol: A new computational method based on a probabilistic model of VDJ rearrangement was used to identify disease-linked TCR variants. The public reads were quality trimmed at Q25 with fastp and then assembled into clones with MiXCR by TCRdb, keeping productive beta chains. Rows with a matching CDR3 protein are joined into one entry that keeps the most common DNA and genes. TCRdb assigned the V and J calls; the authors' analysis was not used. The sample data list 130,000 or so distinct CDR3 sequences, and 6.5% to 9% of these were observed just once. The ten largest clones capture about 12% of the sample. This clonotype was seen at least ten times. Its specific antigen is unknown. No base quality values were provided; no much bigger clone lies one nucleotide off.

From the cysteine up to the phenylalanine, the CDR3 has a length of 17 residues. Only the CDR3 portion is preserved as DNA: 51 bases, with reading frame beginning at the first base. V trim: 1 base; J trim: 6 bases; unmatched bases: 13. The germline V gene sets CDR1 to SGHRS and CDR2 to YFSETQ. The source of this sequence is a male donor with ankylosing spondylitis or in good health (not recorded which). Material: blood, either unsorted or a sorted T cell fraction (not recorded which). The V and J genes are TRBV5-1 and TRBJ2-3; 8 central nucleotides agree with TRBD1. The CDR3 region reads CASSLFAAGGVADTQYF. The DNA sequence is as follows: TGCGCCAGCAGCTTGTTTGCTGCAGGGGGCGTTGCGGATACGCAGTATTTT.